This T cell receptor (beta chain) is drawn from a study of T cell repertoires in cytomegalovirus infection. Overall study context: Public TCR beta signatures provided an indication of both CMV infection and a matching HLA type. Study-level results: Cumulative frequency of public TCR beta families picked out carriers of CMV plus the relevant HLA. In two of eight donors, the top clonotype was HLA-C-restricted CMV-specific.

TCRdb redid the calling of the reads with MiXCR, one entry per CDR3 protein. The sample includes 510,000 or so distinct CDR3 sequences, around a quarter of them seen just once. V trimming: 3 bases; J trimming: 0 bases; junction bases outside the gene matches: 8. Germline V gives CDR1 SQVTM, CDR2 ANQGSEA. This CDR3 has 16 residues. Turning to this clonotype: Its antigen is still unknown.

The clonotype comes from a human donor in good health (CMV status not recorded). Some clones in this sample may be carry-over from other donors' samples. The material sequenced was PBMCs. This chain joins TRBV29-1 and TRBJ2-5, with 9 bases lining up with TRBD1. The DNA for the CDR3 is TGCAGCGTTGAGAGCCCCGGGACAGGGAACCAAGAGACCCAGTACTTC. This sequence encodes CSVESPGTGNQETQYF.